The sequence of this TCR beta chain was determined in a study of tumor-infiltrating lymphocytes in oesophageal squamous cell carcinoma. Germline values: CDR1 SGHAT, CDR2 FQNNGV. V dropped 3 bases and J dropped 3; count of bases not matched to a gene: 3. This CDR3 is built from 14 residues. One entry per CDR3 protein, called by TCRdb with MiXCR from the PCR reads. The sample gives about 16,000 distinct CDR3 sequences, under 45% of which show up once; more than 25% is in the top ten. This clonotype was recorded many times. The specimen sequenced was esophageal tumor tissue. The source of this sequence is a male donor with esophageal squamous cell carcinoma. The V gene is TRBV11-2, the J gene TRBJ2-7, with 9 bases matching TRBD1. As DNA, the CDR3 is TGTGCCAGCAGCTTCTACAGGGGGCACTACGAGCAGTACTTC. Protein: CASSFYRGHYEQYF.